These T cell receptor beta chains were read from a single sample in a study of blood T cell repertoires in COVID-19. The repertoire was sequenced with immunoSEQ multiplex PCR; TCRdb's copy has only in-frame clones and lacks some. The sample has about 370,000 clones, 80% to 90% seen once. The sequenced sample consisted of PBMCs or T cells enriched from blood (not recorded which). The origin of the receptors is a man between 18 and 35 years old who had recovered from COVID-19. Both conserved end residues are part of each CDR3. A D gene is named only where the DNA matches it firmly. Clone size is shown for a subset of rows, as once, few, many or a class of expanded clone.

DNA: TGTGCCAGCAGCCAAGATGGGCTAGCGGTCTACGAGCAGTACTTC; CDR3: CASSQDGLAVYEQYF; V: TRBV3-1/TRBV3-2; J: TRBJ2-7; D: TRBD2; size: NA
DNA: TGTGCCAGCACCGCGGATGGGACAGGGGGCTGGCGAGGGATCCACGAGCAGTACTTC; CDR3: CASTADGTGGWRGIHEQYF; V: TRBV5-6; J: TRBJ2-7; D: TRBD1; size: NA
DNA: TGTGCCTGGAGCCGGACTAGCGGGTCCTACAATGAGCAGTTCTTC; CDR3: CAWSRTSGSYNEQFF; V: TRBV30; J: TRBJ2-1; D: TRBD2; size: once
DNA: TGCGCCAGCAGCCCCCACGGACTAGCGGGGTCCCAAGAGACCCAGTACTTC; CDR3: CASSPHGLAGSQETQYF; V: TRBV4-1; J: TRBJ2-5; D: TRBD2; size: once
DNA: TGTGCCACCAGCAGAGATCAGGCAAAAGAGACCCAGTACTTC; CDR3: CATSRDQAKETQYF; V: TRBV15; J: TRBJ2-5; D: NA; size: NA
DNA: TGTGCCTGGGTCGTACTAGCGGGAGCTTCCTACAATGAGCAGTTCTTC; CDR3: CAWVVLAGASYNEQFF; V: TRBV30; J: TRBJ2-1; D: TRBD2; size: NA
DNA: TGTGCCAGCAGTAGGTTAGGGACTAGCTCCTACAATGAGCAGTTCTTC; CDR3: CASSRLGTSSYNEQFF; V: TRBV6-4; J: TRBJ2-1; D: TRBD2; size: NA
DNA: TGTGCCAGCAGTTTATTCGCGGGGACAGGGACCTACGAGCAGTACTTC; CDR3: CASSLFAGTGTYEQYF; V: TRBV28; J: TRBJ2-7; D: TRBD1; size: NA
DNA: TGTGCCAGCAGCTCGACTAGCGGGAGGGCCTCCGAGACCCAGTACTTC; CDR3: CASSSTSGRASETQYF; V: TRBV5-4; J: TRBJ2-5; D: TRBD2; size: NA
DNA: TGTGCCAGCAGCGGTACTAGGGGGCCGAACGGGGAGCTGTTTTTT; CDR3: CASSGTRGPNGELFF; V: TRBV7-2; J: TRBJ2-2; D: TRBD1; size: NA
DNA: TGTGCCAGCAGTGAAGCGCGGGACAGGGGGCATTTGAACACCGGGGAGCTGTTTTTT; CDR3: CASSEARDRGHLNTGELFF; V: TRBV6-1; J: TRBJ2-2; D: TRBD1; size: once
DNA: TGTGCCACCAGTGATGCTACAGGGATGACGGCTCAGCCCCAGCATTTT; CDR3: CATSDATGMTAQPQHF; V: TRBV24-1; J: TRBJ1-5; D: NA; size: NA
DNA: TGTGCCAGTAGTCTGACAGGGGCGTACACTGAAGCTTTCTTT; CDR3: CASSLTGAYTEAFF; V: TRBV19; J: TRBJ1-1; D: TRBD1; size: NA
DNA: TGTGCCAGCAGCAACCCACCGGACAGGGTGAACACTGAAGCTTTCTTT; CDR3: CASSNPPDRVNTEAFF; V: TRBV11-2; J: TRBJ1-1; D: TRBD1; size: NA
DNA: TGCGCCAGCAGCTTAGGTGGGGGGGCCCGGAATGAGCAGTTCTTC; CDR3: CASSLGGGARNEQFF; V: TRBV5-1; J: TRBJ2-1; D: NA; size: NA
DNA: TGTGCCAGCAGGCCATCGGGGGTGTCCTACGAGCAGTACTTC; CDR3: CASRPSGVSYEQYF; V: TRBV6-5; J: TRBJ2-7; D: NA; size: NA
DNA: TGTGCCACCAGCAGAGACAGGGGATTCACTGAAGCTTTCTTT; CDR3: CATSRDRGFTEAFF; V: TRBV15; J: TRBJ1-1; D: NA; size: NA
DNA: TGTGCCAGCAGCCTCGAGTCGGACAGGGATTACACTGAAGCTTTCTTT; CDR3: CASSLESDRDYTEAFF; V: TRBV7-8; J: TRBJ1-1; D: TRBD1; size: NA
DNA: TGTGCCAGTAGATGGGGACAGGGATCATCTGGAAACACCATATATTTT; CDR3: CASRWGQGSSGNTIYF; V: TRBV19; J: TRBJ1-3; D: TRBD1; size: NA
DNA: TGTGCCAGCAGCTTAGCCGGCGGGGACGAGCAGTACTTC; CDR3: CASSLAGGDEQYF; V: TRBV7-9; J: TRBJ2-7; D: NA; size: few